This T cell receptor (beta chain) was found in a study of cytomegalovirus exposure and HLA in healthy donors (dated by TCRdb to 2017 to 2019). The study in broad terms: According to an earlier analysis of around 600 of the donors, 200 million or so T cells yielded over 100 million unique TCR beta sequences and about 300 Gb of sequence data. An early release covering about 600 HLA-typed donors comprised 300 to 350 gigabases of sequencing data and 85 million to 100 million unique TCR sequences. Of the approximately 400 genotyped donors, 75% to 85% were placed in the genetic ancestry cluster associated with self-reported Caucasian donors. The study was designed to test whether signatures of past pathogen exposure could be identified by cataloging public T cell receptors. Using immunosequencing, the study profiled T cell repertoires from 640 or so subjects and related those repertoires to cytomegalovirus serostatus. Besides the first cohort of more than 650 subjects, a separate validation cohort made up of over a hundred different subjects was used. The study combined high-throughput TCR immunosequencing, statistical association of individual TCRs with disease status, and machine learning to predict cytomegalovirus infection status. A later analysis re-analyzed previously published TCR beta repertoires from roughly 600 donors and added high-resolution HLA genotyping to study TCR occurrence patterns. Rather than using new phenotypic data, the later analysis identified candidate immune exposures from TCR beta sequences and from how often those sequences occurred across donors. To decide whether each TCR beta V gene segment behaved as functional or pseudogenic, an earlier analysis of approximately 600 of the donors relied on high-throughput TCR beta sequencing. Donor age, sex, ethnicity and CMV serostatus were compiled together with the repertoire data. A later genetic analysis used genome-wide SNP genotypes for 398 of the 666 donors, treating that subset as a discovery cohort. All discovery cohort repertoires had been generated using a single sequencing platform. HLA typing included class I and class II loci at four-digit resolution. The number of typed donors differed by locus: 629-630 for A, B, C, DRB1 and DQB1; approximately 540 for DQA1; fewer than 610 for DPA1; and some 470 for DPB1. Roughly 5 DR-DQ haplotypes were handled as single units for association and clustering, since linkage in the cohort was strong. Among 398 genotyped donors of the cohort, an average of roughly 230,000 unique TCR beta nucleotide sequences was sequenced per donor, of which about 20% were non-productive. The research as a whole found: For the cohort, immune exposure information was limited to CMV serostatus. According to a later analysis, TCR association rates differed among HLA loci, with DRB1 alleles showing the most associated TCRs and HLA-C alleles showing the fewest. Because the 87-base-pair reads could not distinguish some IMGT-functional V segments, including TRBV6-2 and TRBV6-3, those segments were excluded. Cytomegalovirus status was reported to be diagnosed by the classifier with high specificity and sensitivity in both the original and validation cohorts. According to the authors, the approach could potentially be generalized to other disease states and immunological phenotypes. Most TCR sequences were observed very rarely across donors, whereas some public TCRs were present in many individuals. A group of highly shared sequence variants was considered likely to be a technical artifact of the sequencing pipeline. A further reported finding was that TCR beta sequences accurately predicted the HLA-A and HLA-B alleles for most subjects in the first cohort. In a later analysis, HLA-associated TCR beta chains were found to be more clonally expanded and to have lower generation probabilities than equally common non-associated chains. Broadly in line with IMGT annotations, most TCR beta V segments showed up in productive rearrangements about 87% or about 30% of the time in an earlier analysis of roughly 590 of the donors. Assigning TCR associations to individual alleles was difficult when HLA alleles, especially DR and DQ, strongly co-occurred. The study gave a list of over 150 TCR beta chains associated with cytomegalovirus. In a later genetic analysis, fewer N-insertions in productive TCRs were reported among donors in an Asian-associated ancestry cluster than the roughly 700-donor mean. In a later genetic analysis, a missense DCLRE1C variant was associated with V-gene and J-gene trimming of TCR beta chains, and the association was replicated in an independent cohort. Linkage disequilibrium might explain the correlated functional status among segregating V segments, but an unknown experimental factor could not be excluded. A later analysis found that most CMV-associated TCR beta chains appeared HLA-restricted, with HLA associations seemingly driven largely by CMV exposure. Specific HLA alleles were associated with more than 15,000 TCR beta sequences at a false discovery rate of 0.05 in a later analysis. Some 16 rarely observed V segments, including chromosome 9 orphons, were excluded from the earlier analysis of almost 600 of the donors because counts were too low. In vitro tests confirmed that a few of the cytomegalovirus-associated TCR beta chains recognize cytomegalovirus antigens. This cohort had only TCR beta chains sequenced, and the lack of alpha or paired-chain data limited which features could be detected. Several of the top co-occurrence clusters appeared to be linked to parvovirus B19, influenza, CMV and Epstein-Barr virus, according to a later analysis. Because HLA typing was unavailable for some donors at each locus, only the typed subset was used in association tests. Sequencing depth was assumed to be roughly uniform across donors in the presence/absence analyses, though that assumption may not hold.

Comments on this clone: Its specific antigen is unknown. No base qualities exist here, and no much larger clone lies one base off it.

V is cut back by 5 bases and J by 8 bases, with 6 bases in the junction unmatched. CDR1 is given as LNHDA and CDR2 as SQIVND, both from the germline V gene (reference sequence). The cysteine opens and the phenylalanine closes a CDR3 of 13 amino acids. The CDR3 DNA has 39 bases and is translated from base 1. The cohort comprised fewer than 750 healthy bone marrow donors. At the time of sampling, all cohort members were nominally healthy, though unrecorded immune exposures were likely present. The donor was CMV seropositive and belonged to the group of about 290 seropositive cohort members. A peripheral blood sample was provided by each donor, and peripheral blood mononuclear cells were used for TCR beta sequencing. Genomic DNA was extracted from the blood cell samples with the Qiagen DNeasy Blood Extraction Kit. To prepare the library, the immunoSEQ multiplex PCR assay was applied. The multiplex PCR relied on a mix of 60 forward primers for TCR Vbeta segments and 13 reverse primers for TCR Jbeta segments. The CDR3 region of rearranged TCR beta genes was amplified from genomic DNA with a multiplex PCR assay. On the Illumina HiSeq System, the amplified TCR beta libraries were sequenced as 87-base-pair reads. The paper's processing steps were these. Across the roughly 670 repertoires, a later analysis counted 80 million or so unique TCR beta chains, roughly 11 million of which were shared by at least two donors. To remove PCR and sequencing errors, raw reads were error-corrected and collapsed into unique sequences using a nearest-neighbor algorithm that merged closely related sequences. Alignment of CDR3 sequences to IMGT reference sequences was used to assign V, D and J gene segments. For a sequence to be retained, a match of at least six nucleotides was required to both a V gene segment and a J gene segment. Rearrangements were called productive when the CDR3 lacked stop codons and stayed in frame with V and J; all others were non-productive. CDR3 was defined according to IMGT convention as the region running from the second conserved V-encoded cysteine to the conserved J-encoded phenylalanine. In an earlier analysis of more than 550 of the donors, sequences lacking an unambiguous match to a single V gene segment were excluded. An earlier analysis of fewer than 750 of the donors called V segments functional above 56.7% productive rearrangements and segregating when the between-donor standard deviation exceeded 5%. To diagnose cytomegalovirus status from the catalog of TCR beta chain sequences, a statistical classification framework was built. In a later analysis, TCR nucleotide sequences were compared against IMGT/GENE-DB human TR gene sequences so that V and J genes could be assigned. Using the TCRdist pipeline, a later analysis assigned CDR3 sequences along with most-parsimonious VDJ recombination scenarios. In a later analysis, each TCR beta chain was defined by its CDR3 amino acid sequence together with its V-gene family, and reads lacking a unique V-gene family were excluded. As a way to deal with suspected cross-contamination and a sequencing artifact, a later analysis dropped 592 nucleotide sequences that were highly shared and had low generation probability. A later analysis calculated a clonal expansion index for each public chain from normalized within-repertoire ranks of inferred template counts. In a later analysis, generation probabilities were computed using a VDJ recombination model fitted to out-of-frame rearrangements, and the results were checked against IGoR. Hypergeometric tests were used in a later analysis to score TCR-TCR, TCR-HLA and TCR-CMV co-occurrence, with a repertoire-size bias correction applied to the TCR pairs. A later analysis estimated false discovery rates by permuting HLA or CMV assignments 20 times. In a later analysis, co-occurring TCRs were grouped using DBSCAN, with TCRdist sequence similarity added in when clustering inside HLA-allele-positive subsets. Repertoires with fewer than 30,000 or more than 120,000 public chains were left out of co-occurrence clustering, as were five repertoires with anomalous nucleotide sharing. TCRdb stores this immuneACCESS table with in-frame sequences only. Part of the clones is absent; in the studies checked, under half of the shortfall reflects unresolved V genes, and no reason is known for the rest. From that table come the V and J calls and clone size; the DNA was used to work out D and trimming. The sample data list about 76,000 clones, and around 70% of these were observed just once. The biggest ten clones account for 15% to 20% of the sample.

The chain couples TRBV19 to TRBJ2-1, with 7 bases matching TRBD1. The sequencing input was PBMCs. The TCR comes from a woman aged 40 to 50 in good health and CMV-seropositive. The CDR3 region: CASSSDREYEQFF. The DNA sequence is given as TGTGCCAGTAGTTCTGACAGGGAATATGAGCAGTTCTTC.